This T cell receptor (beta chain) was identified during a study of blood T cell repertoires in COVID-19 (dated by TCRdb to about 2020). Regarding the study in general: Collaborator samples came from the United States, Italy and Spain and covered acute and convalescent phases of COVID-19. The material from the prospective study consisted of cDNA or gDNA derived from T cells, B-cell-depleted T cells, or PBMCs. The dataset comprised deeply sampled blood TCRbeta repertoires from subjects exposed to, actively infected with, or recovered from COVID-19. The repertoires were made available in a free public database intended to serve as a resource for research on the immune response to SARS-CoV-2. Samples came from the ongoing ImmuneRACE study (first 160 participants) plus 1,254 subjects from 6 global collaborators. Nearly every sample came with metadata listing a de-identified subject ID, COVID-19 status, age in years and sex. Where available, HLA class I and class II types were obtained from metadata supplied by the sample provider rather than from assay-based typing.

TCRbeta CDR3 regions were amplified from genomic DNA using the immunoSEQ Assay, a bias-controlled multiplex PCR. As for the original processing: Within the assay, amplification of reference gene primers was used to estimate how many nucleated cells each sample contained. Sequence reads were collapsed and filtered to measure the absolute abundance of every unique TCRbeta CDR3 rearrangement. For each sample, productive Simpson clonality was calculated as the square root of Simpson's diversity index across productive rearrangements. TCRdb's version of the immuneACCESS table is confined to in-frame rearrangements and falls short of the full clone set. An unresolved V gene accounts for under half of the shortfall where checked; the remainder is of unknown origin. V, J and clone size reflect that table, while D and trimming were determined from the DNA. Here the sample has roughly 200,000 clones; 70% to 90% occur a single time. Roughly 9.8% of the sample comes from the top ten.

Collaborating institutions collected whole blood in K2EDTA tubes following their own protocols. For TCRbeta analysis, collaborator samples were shipped as frozen whole blood, as isolated PBMCs, or as DNA extracted from either sample type. From the cysteine up to the phenylalanine, the CDR3 has a length of 16 residues. Just the 48-base CDR3 DNA is kept, in frame starting at base 1. The V and J ends are trimmed by 0 bases and 7 bases, leaving 15 bases between them. From the germline V gene, CDR1 is LGHNA and CDR2 is YSLEER. In the case of this clone: Its antigen is currently not known. The input lacks base qualities; no much larger clone sits a single base away.

Broad study findings and their caveats: The amount of clinical and demographic metadata varied by source and participant and was provided uncurated.

This sequence uses TRBV4-3 and TRBJ2-2; a weak D assignment points to TRBD1 (5 bases agree). This clonotype originated in a human donor with active or convalescent COVID-19. The donor label of this sample is uncertain. The specimen sequenced was peripheral blood. The CDR3 has the sequence CASSQEWSGWDGELFF. The DNA sequence follows: TGCGCCAGCAGCCAAGAGTGGTCAGGGTGGGACGGGGAGCTGTTTTTT.